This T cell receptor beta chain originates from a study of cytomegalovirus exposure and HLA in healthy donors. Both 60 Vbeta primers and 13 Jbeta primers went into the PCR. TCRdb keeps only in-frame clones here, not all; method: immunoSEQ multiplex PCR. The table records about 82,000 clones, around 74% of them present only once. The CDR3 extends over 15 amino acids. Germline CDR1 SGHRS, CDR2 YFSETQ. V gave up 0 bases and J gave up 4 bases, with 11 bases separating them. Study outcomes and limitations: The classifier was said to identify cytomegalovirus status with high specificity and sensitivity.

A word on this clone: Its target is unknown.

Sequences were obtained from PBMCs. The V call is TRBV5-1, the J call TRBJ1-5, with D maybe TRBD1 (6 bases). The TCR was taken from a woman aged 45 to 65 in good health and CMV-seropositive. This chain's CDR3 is CASSLEDSQNQPQHF. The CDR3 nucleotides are TGCGCCAGCAGCTTGGAGGACAGCCAAAATCAGCCCCAGCATTTT.